One and the same sample provided the 32 T cell receptor beta chains below, sequenced in a study of blood T cell repertoires in COVID-19. Produced via immunoSEQ multiplex PCR; TCRdb's table is partial and in-frame only. Here the sample spans fewer than 100,000 clones, around nine tenths being singletons. Sequencing was performed on peripheral blood. All receptors derive from a man over 45 with acute or convalescent COVID-19.

This clone was seen a single time. The rearrangement links TRBV5-1 to TRBJ1-3, with TRBD1 matching 10 bases. Per germline, CDR1 SGHRS and CDR2 YFSETQ. V trimming: 4 bases; J trimming: 0 bases; junction bases outside the gene matches: 4. The CDR3 sequence is 16 residues long. In nucleotides, the CDR3 is TGCGCCAGCAGCCTGGGACAGGGGTTCTCTGGAAACACCATATATTTT. Translating gives CASSLGQGFSGNTIYF. Drawing the rest from reference TRBV5-1 and TRBJ1-3, the complete variable domain is KAGVTQTPRYLIKTRGQQVTLSCSPISGHRSVSWYQQTPGQGLQFLFEYFSETQRNKGNFPGRFSGRQFSNSRSEMNVSTLELGDSALYLCASSLGQGFSGNTIYFGEGSWLTVV.

This clone came up a few times. The V and J genes are TRBV7-8 and TRBJ1-1; TRBD1 aligns across 8 bases. The germline CDR1 and CDR2 sequences are SGHVS and FQNEAQ. J lost 0 bases, V lost 3 bases, and 12 bases had no gene match. The CDR3 contains 18 residues. The CDR3 DNA reads TGTGCCAGCAGCTTCCGCCCGTCACAGGGGGGGATGAACACTGAAGCTTTCTTT. Translation gives CASSFRPSQGGMNTEAFF.

This clone was counted between two and nine times. This rearrangement joins TRBV7-2 to TRBJ2-7, with unresolved D. The CDR3 runs to 14 residues. CDR1 SGHTA and CDR2 FQGNSA come from the germline V gene. The V end was cut by 1 base, the J end by 2 bases, with 9 bases between. The CDR3 is CASSLVAFAYEQYF. In DNA form, the CDR3 reads TGTGCCAGCAGCTTAGTGGCATTTGCCTACGAGCAGTACTTC.

This clone was detected a few times. This chain joins TRBV5-1 and TRBJ2-7, with D possibly TRBD2 on 6 matching bases. The V and J ends lost 5 bases and 2 bases respectively, with 11 bases between them. The CDR3 is 13 amino acids. Germline V gives CDR1 SGHRS, CDR2 YFSETQ. The CDR3 loop reads CASSSDYPYEQYF. DNA for the CDR3: TGCGCCAGCAGTTCGGACTATCCCTACGAGCAGTACTTC.

CDR3 amino acids: CASRKGQTNTEAFF. The DNA of the CDR3 is TGTGCCAGTAGGAAGGGACAGACAAACACTGAAGCTTTCTTT. The chain carries TRBV19 and TRBJ1-1, with 7 bases matching TRBD1. Germline V gives CDR1 LNHDA, CDR2 SQIVND (reference sequence). The length of the CDR3 is 14 residues. J was trimmed by 2 bases and V by 6 bases; bases with no gene match: 6.

V gene TRBV6-1 combines with J gene TRBJ1-1; tentative D call: TRBD1 (5 bases). V lost 0 bases to trimming and J lost 5 bases, with 7 bases between them. The CDR3 has 13 amino acids. Germline V gives CDR1 MNHNS, CDR2 SASEGT. The DNA of the CDR3 is TGTGCCAGCAGTGAAGCAGGGGTAACTGAAGCTTTCTTT. This encodes CASSEAGVTEAFF.

The chain uses TRBV5-1 and TRBJ2-1; D is possibly TRBD1 (7 bases). This CDR3 is built from 15 residues. The germline V gene has CDR1 SGHRS and CDR2 YFSETQ. With 2 bases removed from V and 9 bases from J, the gap between germline ends came to 18 bases. The CDR3 is CASSFLAGGYGEQFF. CDR3 in DNA: TGCGCCAGCAGCTTTTTAGCAGGGGGGTACGGTGAGCAGTTCTTC. The whole variable domain, filled in from reference TRBV5-1 and TRBJ2-1, reads KAGVTQTPRYLIKTRGQQVTLSCSPISGHRSVSWYQQTPGQGLQFLFEYFSETQRNKGNFPGRFSGRQFSNSRSEMNVSTLELGDSALYLCASSFLAGGYGEQFFGPGTRLTVL.

This clone showed up just a few times. The V gene is TRBV19, the J gene TRBJ1-5; 8 bases match TRBD1. V was pared by 2 bases and J by 3 bases, with 12 bases of the junction left unmatched. The CDR3 extends over 18 amino acids. Germline values: CDR1 LNHDA, CDR2 SQIVND (reference sequence). CDR3 sequence (DNA): TGTGCCAGTAGTATACGTGGGAAGGGCAGGGGGCCCAATCAGCCCCAGCATTTT. Translation gives CASSIRGKGRGPNQPQHF.

The chain is built from TRBV18 and TRBJ2-1; 13 bases fit TRBD2. The CDR3 runs to 15 residues. CDR1 KGHSH and CDR2 LQKENI come from the germline V gene. V lost 6 bases to trimming and J lost 8 bases; unmatched junction nucleotides: 7. CDR3 region: CASSRTSGRGDEQFF. CDR3 DNA: TGTGCCAGCTCGAGGACTAGCGGGAGAGGAGATGAGCAGTTCTTC. Supplemented by reference TRBV18 and TRBJ2-1, the full variable domain reads NAGVMQNPRHLVRRRGQEARLRCSPMKGHSHVYWYRQLPEEGLKFMVYLQKENIIDESGMPKERFSAEFPKEGPSILRIQQVVRGDSAAYFCASSRTSGRGDEQFFGPGTRLTVL.

This clone has more than one count but fewer than ten. This sequence joins TRBV19 and TRBJ2-7, with TRBD1 matching 9 bases. This CDR3 comprises 15 residues. With 3 bases clipped from V and 5 bases from J, the junction kept 8 bases outside the gene matches. The germline V gene has CDR1 LNHDA and CDR2 SQIVND (reference sequence). The CDR3, as DNA: TGTGCCAGTAGTATTTTTGGGACAGGGTTCAACGAGCAGTACTTC. Amino acid sequence: CASSIFGTGFNEQYF.

This clone was picked up one time. The rearrangement links TRBV5-8 to TRBJ2-5; 13 bases map to TRBD2. There are 18 residues in the CDR3. CDR1 is SGHTS and CDR2 is YDEGEE in the germline V gene. Trimming cost V 2 bases and J 5 bases; bases outside gene matches: 12. CDR3 loop: CASSFSPLAGGDQETQYF. In DNA, the CDR3 is TGTGCCAGCAGCTTCTCCCCACTAGCGGGAGGGGATCAGGAGACCCAGTACTTC.

This chain joins TRBV14 and TRBJ1-6, with D perhaps matching TRBD1 (5 bases). V lost 0 bases and J lost 6, with 12 bases in between. The V gene's germline CDR1 is SGHDN and CDR2 FVKESK. The CDR3 loop spans 16 amino acids. The CDR3 DNA is TGTGCCAGCAGCCAAGATCTGGCAGGGCGTAATTCACCCCTCCACTTT. It yields the protein CASSQDLAGRNSPLHF.

V gene TRBV7-9 combines with J gene TRBJ1-2; tentative D call: TRBD1 (6 bases). There are 13 residues in the CDR3. V gave up 4 bases and J gave up 6 bases, with 12 bases separating them. Germline-derived CDR1 and CDR2 are SEHNR and FQNEAQ (reference sequence). The CDR3, as DNA: TGTGCCAGCAGCTATATTCAGGGGAATGGCTACACCTTC. This encodes CASSYIQGNGYTF.

Note on this clone: The junction shows a germline mismatch at one end, possibly a read error. This chain connects TRBV6-1 to TRBJ2-1; no reliable D call. CDR1 is MNHNS and CDR2 is SASEGT in the germline V gene. The CDR3 is made up of 13 amino acids. The CDR3 protein is CASGDRSPNEQFF. DNA for the CDR3: TGTGCCAGCGGTGACCGTAGCCCCAATGAGCAGTTCTTC.

The V call is TRBV5-8, the J call TRBJ1-5; D is unresolved. In germline, CDR1 is SGHTS, CDR2 YDEGEE. This CDR3 has 15 residues. V dropped 6 bases and J dropped 2 bases, with 15 bases sitting between them. CDR3 nucleotide sequence: TGTGCCAGCACCAGAGAAGGGAGTCGCAATCAGCCCCAGCATTTT. Translating it yields CASTREGSRNQPQHF.

The V and J genes are TRBV3-1 (or the pseudogene TRBV3-2) and TRBJ2-4; TRBD2 matches at 13 bases. The length of the CDR3 is 17 residues. V lost 3 bases, J lost 7 bases, and 9 bases stayed unmatched. CDR1 LGHDT and CDR2 YNNKEL come from the germline V gene (reference sequence). The CDR3 region is CASSQPPLAGGPNIQYF. The DNA of the CDR3 is TGTGCCAGCAGCCAGCCTCCACTAGCGGGAGGGCCGAACATTCAGTACTTC.

The sample holds a few counts of this clone. The rearrangement joins TRBV25-1 to TRBJ2-7, with D perhaps matching TRBD2 (5 bases). Trimming took off 1 base at V and 2 bases at J, with 12 bases between the two ends. Germline V gene lookup returns CDR1 MGHDK and CDR2 SYGVNS. CDR3 length equals 15 residues. The CDR3 coding sequence is TGTGCCAGCAGTGAATCGGGCGGGCAGACCTACGAGCAGTACTTC. This codes for CASSESGGQTYEQYF.

The rearrangement uses TRBV10-1 and TRBJ2-7; 14 nucleotides line up with TRBD2. This CDR3 comprises 16 residues. Germline-derived CDR1 and CDR2 are WNHNN and SYGVQD (reference sequence). V was clipped by 0 bases and J by 6 bases; unmatched bases: 4. CDR3: CASSESGTSGRGEQYF. CDR3 coding DNA: TGCGCCAGCAGTGAGTCGGGGACTAGCGGGAGAGGCGAGCAGTACTTC.

The genes are TRBV6-5 and TRBJ1-4, with TRBD1 as a possible D gene (6 bases). This CDR3 is built from 14 residues. The V gene lost 11 bases and the J gene lost 7 bases, with 20 bases spanning the gap. Per the germline V gene, CDR1 is MNHEY and CDR2 is SVGAGI. As DNA, the CDR3 is TGTGCCTGCAAACTCGGGCAGGGGAGTGAAAAACTGTTTTTT. Translated: CACKLGQGSEKLFF.

This chain links TRBV10-3 with TRBJ2-2, with D perhaps matching TRBD1 (5 bases). The germline V gene encodes CDR1 ENHRY and CDR2 SYGVKD. CDR3 length: 16 amino acids. The ends were cut back, 2 bases at V and 1 base at J, with 11 bases in the middle. The DNA of the CDR3 is TGTGCCATCAGTGAGGACGGGCAGGGGAACACCGGGGAGCTGTTTTTT. Protein product: CAISEDGQGNTGELFF.

In this sample, this clone turned up a few times. V and J are TRBV9 and TRBJ2-7; 14 bases are a match to TRBD2. CDR1 and CDR2 from the germline V gene are SGDLS and YYNGEE. V lost 3 bases and J lost 5; bases outside the gene matches: 7. The CDR3 totals 16 residues. The CDR3 bases are TGTGCCAGCAGCGGGGGACTAGCGGGAGAGGGAGACGAGCAGTACTTC. Protein product: CASSGGLAGEGDEQYF.

This clone appeared a few times. This chain links TRBV4-1 with TRBJ1-1; TRBD1 matches at 7 bases. The germline CDR1 and CDR2 sequences are MGHRA and YSYEKL. There are 15 residues in the CDR3. Unmatched junction bases numbered 6, after V lost 3 bases and J lost 2 bases. DNA of the CDR3: TGCGCCAGCAGCCAGCCGGGACAGATAAACACTGAAGCTTTCTTT. Amino acid sequence: CASSQPGQINTEAFF.

The V and J genes are TRBV9 and TRBJ2-1; D may be TRBD2 (5 bases). CDR3 size: 11 residues. The ends were cut back, 5 bases at V and 9 bases at J, with 9 bases in the middle. CDR1 is SGDLS, CDR2 YYNGEE, per germline. The CDR3 nucleotides are TGTGCCAGCAGTCACGAGGGTGAGCAGTTCTTC. Amino acids: CASSHEGEQFF.

The rearrangement joins TRBV25-1 to TRBJ2-7; 10 bases are shared with TRBD1. Germline assignment: CDR1 MGHDK and CDR2 SYGVNS. The trim removed 6 bases at V and 1 base at J, leaving 3 bases unmatched. This CDR3 comprises 14 residues. CDR3 sequence: CASRGTGASYEQYF. CDR3 sequence (DNA): TGTGCCAGCAGGGGGACAGGGGCATCCTACGAGCAGTACTTC.

This chain links TRBV5-4 with TRBJ2-4, with a possible D match to TRBD1 (6 bases). V was clipped by 0 bases and J by 2 bases, with 12 bases between them. The germline V gene has CDR1 SGHNT and CDR2 YYREEE (reference sequence). CDR3 length: 16 amino acids. CDR3 loop: CASSLGTDLTKNIQYF. CDR3 coding DNA: TGTGCCAGCAGCTTGGGGACAGACCTAACCAAAAACATTCAGTACTTC.

CDR3 loop: CASSLSTGEAFF. The CDR3 DNA reads as TGTGCCAGCAGTTTATCTACGGGTGAAGCTTTCTTT. The V gene is TRBV28, the J gene TRBJ1-1; D is uncertain. Germline CDR1 reads MDHEN; CDR2 reads SYDVKM. The CDR3 totals 12 residues. Trimming pared 1 base from V and 7 bases from J, leaving 7 bases between.

The rearrangement joins TRBV11-2 to TRBJ2-1, with 7 bases lining up with TRBD2. Germline V gene data show CDR1 as SGHAT and CDR2 as FQNNGV. With V trimmed by 3 bases and J by 0 bases, 5 bases remained unmatched. This CDR3 comprises 16 residues. The CDR3 region is CASSFSGGSSYNEQFF. In DNA form, the CDR3 reads TGTGCCAGCAGCTTTTCAGGCGGGAGCTCCTACAATGAGCAGTTCTTC.

The chain recombines TRBV19 with TRBJ1-5; 8 bases are shared with TRBD1. The V segment lost 9 bases and the J segment 6 bases; nucleotides outside the gene matches: 7. This CDR3 region has 13 residues. The germline gives CDR1 LNHDA, CDR2 SQIVND (reference sequence). Here the CDR3 DNA reads TGTGCCAGCCTCGACAGGGGCGGTCAGCCCCAGCATTTT. Its translation: CASLDRGGQPQHF.

The gene calls are TRBV19 and TRBJ1-2; D may be TRBD1 (6 bases). V dropped 10 bases and J dropped 3 bases, with 18 bases sitting between them. CDR1 and CDR2 from the germline V gene are LNHDA and SQIVND (reference sequence). CDR3 length equals 14 residues. DNA of the CDR3: TGTGCCACCAGTGGTACAGGGAAGTACTATGGCTACACCTTC. This gives the protein CATSGTGKYYGYTF.

This chain links TRBV11-3 with TRBJ2-7, with D perhaps TRBD2 (5 bases). Per the germline V gene, CDR1 is SGHNT and CDR2 is YENEEA. The CDR3 sequence is 14 residues long. Trimming stripped 3 bases from V and 6 bases from J, with 15 bases between. The CDR3 DNA is TGTGCCAGCAGCTTGGAGCGGTTTGAGATCGAGCAGTACTTC. Translated, it gives CASSLERFEIEQYF.

The table lists this clone with a count of one. The chain carries TRBV5-6 and TRBJ1-2; 10 nucleotides align to TRBD1. Germline CDR1 reads SGHDT; CDR2 reads YYEEEE. The CDR3 length is 13 residues. V lost 4 bases, J lost 12 bases, and 9 bases stayed unmatched. CDR3 sequence: CASSGDRGPENTF. In nucleotides, the CDR3 is TGTGCCAGCAGCGGGGACAGGGGCCCTGAGAACACCTTC.

The chain has TRBV4-1 and TRBJ1-1; TRBD1 agrees at 9 bases. The CDR3 spans 15 residues. Germline V lookup: CDR1 MGHRA, CDR2 YSYEKL. V gave up 1 base and J gave up 7 bases; unmatched junction bases: 7. In DNA, the CDR3 is TGCGCCAGCAGCCAAGTTAACAGGGGGCAGGATGAAGCTTTCTTT. Its protein product is CASSQVNRGQDEAFF.